The 16 T cell receptor beta chains below all came from one sample that was sequenced in a study of cytomegalovirus exposure and HLA in healthy donors. It was with 60 Vbeta and 13 Jbeta primers that the PCR ran. Data came from immunoSEQ multiplex PCR; TCRdb stores just in-frame clones and leaves some out. The table lists approximately 190,000 clones, around 83% of them singletons. The specimen was PBMCs. The receptors derive from a woman under 30 in good health and CMV-seronegative.

This clone was seen a handful of times. V usage is TRBV6-6 and J usage is TRBJ2-4; no firm D call. V was clipped by 2 bases and J by 2 bases, with 10 bases between them. This CDR3 comprises 15 residues. Looked up from germline, CDR1 is MNHNY and CDR2 is SVGAGI (reference sequence). The chain's CDR3 is CASSYRVDSKNIQYF. CDR3 nucleotides: TGTGCCAGCAGTTACCGGGTGGATTCCAAAAACATTCAGTACTTC.

On this clone itself: Mismatch with germline at one junction end may stem from a read error. The chain combines TRBV5-6 with TRBJ1-2; D remains unclear. The CDR3 length is 15 residues. Germline values: CDR1 SGHDT, CDR2 YYEEEE. CDR3 bases: TGTGCCAGCAGCTTGGGGGAGAGCTCTAACTATGGCTGCACCTTC. This codes for CASSLGESSNYGCTF.

This clone turned up a few times. The gene calls are TRBV27 and TRBJ1-5, with a weak D call TRBD1 (6 bases). V was shortened by 3 bases and J by 7 bases, with 10 bases between the two germline ends. CDR1 is MNHEY, CDR2 SMNVEV, per germline (reference sequence). The length of the CDR3 is 13 residues. CDR3 amino acids: CASSLERGQPQHF. In nucleotides, the CDR3 is TGTGCCAGCAGTTTGGAGAGGGGGCAGCCCCAGCATTTT.

This chain uses TRBV29-1 with TRBJ2-1, with D possibly being TRBD2 (5 bases). Trimming shortened V by 3 bases and J by 3 bases, and 18 bases separated the two germline ends. CDR1 is SQVTM and CDR2 is ANQGSEA in the germline V gene. This CDR3 has 16 residues. The CDR3 reads CSVELYLDLIYNEQFF. The CDR3 DNA reads TGCAGCGTTGAGTTGTATTTGGACTTAATCTACAATGAGCAGTTCTTC.

The table lists this clone with a few counts. The V call is TRBV2, the J call TRBJ2-7; D perhaps matches TRBD2 (5 bases). Deletions cut 0 bases from V and 5 bases from J, with 11 bases between. This CDR3 spans 14 amino acids. From germline, CDR1 is SNHLY and CDR2 FYNNEI. This CDR3 reads CASSEAGVEDEQYV. The CDR3 DNA is TGTGCCAGCAGTGAAGCGGGAGTAGAGGACGAGCAGTACGTC.

The chain combines TRBV27 with TRBJ2-7, with 9 bases lining up with TRBD1. Germline V lookup: CDR1 MNHEY, CDR2 SMNVEV (reference sequence). Trimming removed 5 bases from V and 2 bases from J; junction bases left unmatched: 13. The CDR3 runs to 17 residues. CDR3 region: CASSKRSQGALPYEQYV. The CDR3 DNA follows: TGTGCCAGCAGTAAGCGATCACAGGGGGCACTGCCCTACGAGCAGTACGTC.

This chain links TRBV5-6 with TRBJ2-7; 9 bases align to TRBD1. V gave up 2 bases and J gave up 3 bases; unmatched junction bases: 3. Germline CDR1 and CDR2: SGHDT and YYEEEE. The CDR3 covers 14 residues. CDR3 nucleotide sequence: TGTGCCAGCAGCTTCGGGGACAGGGTCTACGAGCAGTACGTC. Amino acid sequence: CASSFGDRVYEQYV.

The chain recombines TRBV29-1 with TRBJ1-1; a weak D match, TRBD1 (6 bases). Germline CDR1 SQVTM, CDR2 ANQGSEA. The CDR3 loop spans 13 amino acids. The germline V and J ends were trimmed by 0 bases and 8 bases, with 13 bases remaining between them. The CDR3 DNA reads TGCAGCGTTGAAGACGTACAGGGTAGGGAAGCTTTCTTT. It codes for CSVEDVQGREAFF.

J is TRBJ2-1 and V is TRBV27; the match to TRBD1 covers 9 bases. The CDR3 sequence is 15 residues long. Losses at the gene ends were 6 bases for V and 2 bases for J; bases not matched to a gene: 5. Germline V gene sequence: CDR1 MNHEY, CDR2 SMNVEV (reference sequence). The CDR3 DNA follows: TGTGCCAGCAGGGTAACAGGGGGCGCCTACAATGAGCAGTTCTTC. Translating gives CASRVTGGAYNEQFF.

The CDR3 DNA reads as TGTGCCAGCACCCCCAGGGAGGGTGCCACTGAAGCTTTCTTT. Translated, it gives CASTPREGATEAFF. J is TRBJ1-1 and V is TRBV27; tentatively, D is TRBD1 (5 bases). Germline V gene lookup returns CDR1 MNHEY and CDR2 SMNVEV (reference sequence). This CDR3 has 14 residues. V shed 7 bases and J shed 4 bases, with 16 bases lying between them.

V and J are TRBV6-1 and TRBJ2-1, with TRBD1 identical over 9 bases. Per germline, CDR1 MNHNS and CDR2 SASEGT. The CDR3 contains 16 residues. Unmatched junction bases numbered 9, after V lost 4 bases and J lost 5 bases. In DNA, the CDR3 is TGTGCCAGCAGTGGGTGGACAGGGGTAAACCACAATGAGCAGTTCTTC. It is translated as CASSGWTGVNHNEQFF.

This sequence joins TRBV7-9 and TRBJ2-1; 10 bases are shared with TRBD2. The V gene end was trimmed by 4 bases and the J gene end by 0 bases; junction bases not matched to a gene: 6. This CDR3 is built from 17 residues. The germline V gene encodes CDR1 SEHNR and CDR2 FQNEAQ (reference sequence). As DNA, the CDR3 is TGTGCCAGCAGCTCGGGACCTAGCGGGAGCTCCTACAATGAGCAGTTCTTC. It yields the protein CASSSGPSGSSYNEQFF.

V is TRBV2 and J is TRBJ2-4, with TRBD1 matching over 9 bases. This CDR3 region has 17 residues. V lost 5 bases to trimming and J lost 3 bases; unmatched junction nucleotides: 11. In germline, CDR1 is SNHLY, CDR2 FYNNEI. CDR3: CASSPGQGSLGKNIQYF. The DNA for the CDR3 is TGTGCCAGCAGTCCGGGACAGGGAAGTTTAGGCAAAAACATTCAGTACTTC.

This clone is a singleton in its sample. The chain links TRBV25-1 to TRBJ2-1; D unresolved. Germline V gene sequence: CDR1 MGHDK, CDR2 SYGVNS. V was clipped by 4 bases and J by 6 bases, with 13 bases between them. The CDR3 length is 14 residues. As DNA, the CDR3 is TGTGCCAGCAGTGCTAATATTCCAACCAATGAGCAGTTCTTC. Translating it yields CASSANIPTNEQFF.

V usage is TRBV6-5 and J usage is TRBJ2-5, with TRBD2 matching over 11 bases. TRBJ2-7 explains the end of the DNA better; the J call may be wrong. Germline CDR1 is MNHEY and CDR2 is SVGAGI. This CDR3 has 15 amino acids. The DNA for the CDR3 is TGTGCCAGCAGGATTAGACTAGCGGGGCGATACGAGCAGTACTTC. As protein: CASRIRLAGRYEQYF.

This clone was counted between two and nine times. The genes are TRBV6-1 and TRBJ1-1; D may be TRBD1 (5 bases). The CDR3 sequence is 15 residues long. Germline V gene lookup returns CDR1 MNHNS and CDR2 SASEGT. V lost 1 base and J lost 2, with 11 bases in between. CDR3 protein: CASSEGQGYNTEAFF. The CDR3, as DNA: TGTGCCAGCAGTGAAGGGCAGGGTTATAACACTGAAGCTTTCTTT.